This entry is about one T cell receptor beta chain. No antigen is known for it. This sample is drawn from a study of T cells after posttransplantation cyclophosphamide. Findings of the study overall: Skin or GI-infiltrating T cells shared few TRB sequences with blood.

Here immunoSEQ multiplex PCR was the method, and the copy in TCRdb shows in-frame clones only, minus some. Recorded here are roughly 41,000 clones, none singletons. The CDR3 runs to 15 residues. The germline V gene has CDR1 MGHDK and CDR2 SYGVNS. After removal of 4 bases from V and 10 bases from J, the junction contained 7 bases not matched to a gene. Sequencing input: PBMCs. The chain uses TRBV25-1 and TRBJ1-6; 10 bases line up with TRBD1. The clonotype was recovered from a young man in good health and a related stem cell transplant donor. This chain's CDR3 is CASSGDRGGESPLHF. DNA for the CDR3: TGTGCCAGCAGTGGGGACAGGGGCGGGGAATCACCCCTCCACTTT.